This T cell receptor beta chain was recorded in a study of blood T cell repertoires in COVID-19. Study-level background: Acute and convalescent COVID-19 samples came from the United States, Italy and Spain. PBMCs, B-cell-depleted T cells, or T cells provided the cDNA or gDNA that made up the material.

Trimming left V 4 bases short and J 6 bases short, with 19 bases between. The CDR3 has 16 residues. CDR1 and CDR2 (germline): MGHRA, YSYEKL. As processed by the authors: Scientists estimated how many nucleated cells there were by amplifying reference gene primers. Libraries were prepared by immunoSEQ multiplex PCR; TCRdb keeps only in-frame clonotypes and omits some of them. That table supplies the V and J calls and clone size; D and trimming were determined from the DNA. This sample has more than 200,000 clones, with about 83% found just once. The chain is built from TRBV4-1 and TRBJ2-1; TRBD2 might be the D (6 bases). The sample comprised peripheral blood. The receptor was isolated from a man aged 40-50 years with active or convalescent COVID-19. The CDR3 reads CASSPSRDGPVNEQFF. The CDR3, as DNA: TGCGCCAGCAGCCCTTCGCGGGACGGGCCCGTCAATGAGCAGTTCTTC.